Below are 13 T cell receptor beta chains sequenced from a single sample in a study of identical twins. TCRdb recomputed calls from the 5' RACE reads with MiXCR, one row per CDR3 protein. Among 350,000 or so distinct CDR3 sequences listed, roughly 9% were seen once. Sequencing used naive T cells sorted from blood. Receptors were obtained from a woman aged 50 to 60 in good health.

This clonotype was counted a few times. This sequence joins TRBV6-5 and TRBJ2-2, with D possibly being TRBD1 or TRBD2 (6 bases each). V lost 6 bases and J lost 6, with 23 bases in between. The CDR3 spans 17 residues. Germline V gives CDR1 MNHEY, CDR2 SVGAGI. CDR3 sequence (DNA): TGTGCCAGCAGGGAAGAAAGGGGGGCGGTTAATGCCGGGGAGCTGTTTTTT. Translation: CASREERGAVNAGELFF.

This clonotype has just a few counts. The chain links TRBV5-1 to TRBJ2-1; TRBD2 aligns across 10 bases. The ends lost 1 base at V and 4 bases at J; junction bases unmatched: 14. Germline CDR1 is SGHRS and CDR2 is YFSETQ. The CDR3 is 19 residues long. In DNA, the CDR3 is TGCGCCAGCAGCTTGCTCCCTCAGTCCAGCGGGAGGGTGTACAATGAGCAGTTCTTC. This codes for CASSLLPQSSGRVYNEQFF.

The rearrangement uses TRBV7-8 and TRBJ2-7; 11 bases are a match to TRBD1. This CDR3 is built from 15 residues. The junction had 4 bases not matched to a gene; V was cut back by 1 base and J by 5 bases. Looked up from germline, CDR1 is SGHVS and CDR2 is FQNEAQ. CDR3 region: CASSLVRTGGDEQYF. CDR3 nucleotide sequence: TGTGCCAGCAGCTTAGTTAGGACAGGGGGCGACGAGCAGTACTTC. The full variable domain, completed using reference TRBV7-8 and TRBJ2-7, is GAGVSQSPRYKVAKRGQDVALRCDPISGHVSLFWYQQALGQGPEFLTYFQNEAQLDKSGLPSDRFFAERPEGSVSTLKIQRTQQEDSAVYLCASSLVRTGGDEQYFGPGTRLTVT.

The chain recombines TRBV10-3 with TRBJ2-7, with TRBD2 matching over 8 bases. The V gene end was trimmed by 0 bases and the J gene end by 0 bases; junction bases not matched to a gene: 10. This CDR3 region has 18 residues. Germline V CDR1 and CDR2: ENHRY, SYGVKD. CDR3 in amino acids: CAISESWRGVTTSYEQYV. CDR3 DNA: TGTGCCATCAGTGAGTCATGGCGGGGGGTCACAACCTCCTACGAGCAGTACGTC.

V usage is TRBV20-1 and J usage is TRBJ2-3; 9 nucleotides agree with TRBD1. CDR1 is DFQATT and CDR2 is SNEGSKA in the germline V gene (reference sequence). The CDR3 loop spans 16 amino acids. J gave up 1 base and V 4 bases, and 9 bases lay outside the gene matches. Here the CDR3 reads CSAIGTGPLRTDTQYF. For the CDR3, the DNA is TGCAGTGCTATAGGGACAGGGCCCCTTCGCACAGATACGCAGTATTTT.

The table lists this clonotype with many counts. V is TRBV12-3 or TRBV12-4 and J is TRBJ2-3; D perhaps matches TRBD2 (5 bases). This CDR3 region has 12 residues. Trimming took off 8 bases at V and 6 bases at J, with 12 bases between the two ends. The CDR3 bases are TGTGCCAGCGGCGAGGGTTCGGATACGCAGTATTTT. As protein: CASGEGSDTQYF.

This chain connects TRBV9 to TRBJ2-5, with D unclear. This CDR3 is built from 13 residues. Trimming took 0 bases from V and 5 from J, leaving 8 bases between them. CDR1 and CDR2 from the germline V gene are SGDLS and YYNGEE. The CDR3 region has the DNA TGTGCCAGCAGCGTAGCTGTGGGGGAGACCCAGTACTTC. It translates to CASSVAVGETQYF.

This clonotype was observed many times. V is TRBV5-1 and J is TRBJ2-1; no clear D gene. The V and J ends lost 0 bases and 4 bases respectively, with 8 bases between them. The germline V gene has CDR1 SGHRS and CDR2 YFSETQ. The CDR3 consists of 14 residues. CDR3 residues: CASSLGAGYNEQFF. The CDR3 nucleotides are TGCGCCAGCAGCTTGGGGGCAGGTTACAATGAGCAGTTCTTC. Together with reference TRBV5-1 and TRBJ2-1, the CDR3 gives the full variable domain: KAGVTQTPRYLIKTRGQQVTLSCSPISGHRSVSWYQQTPGQGLQFLFEYFSETQRNKGNFPGRFSGRQFSNSRSEMNVSTLELGDSALYLCASSLGAGYNEQFFGPGTRLTVL.

J is TRBJ2-7 and V is TRBV12-3 or TRBV12-4; TRBD2 matches at 7 bases. V lost 9 bases, J lost 6 bases, and 5 bases stayed unmatched. There are 11 residues in the CDR3. The CDR3 coding sequence is TGTGCCAGTAGCGGGTCTAGCGAGCAGTACGTC. It translates to CASSGSSEQYV.

This clonotype was counted at least ten times. The rearrangement links TRBV12-3 or TRBV12-4 to TRBJ1-2, with TRBD1 as a possible D gene (5 bases). Trimming removed 1 base from V and 8 bases from J, with 5 bases in between. This CDR3 comprises 11 residues. The CDR3 reads CASSLDRGYTF. The CDR3 nucleotides are TGTGCCAGCAGTTTAGACAGGGGCTACACCTTC.

V usage is TRBV5-1 and J usage is TRBJ2-1; 8 bases line up with TRBD2. This CDR3 region has 16 residues. Germline CDR1 and CDR2: SGHRS and YFSETQ. Trimming cost V 2 bases and J 0 bases; bases outside gene matches: 4. CDR3 amino acids: CASSLLADLSYNEQFF. In DNA, the CDR3 is TGCGCCAGCAGCTTACTAGCGGACCTCTCCTACAATGAGCAGTTCTTC.

V is TRBV2 and J is TRBJ1-1; D unresolved. The CDR3 sequence is 13 residues long. Deletions cut 6 bases from V and 0 bases from J, with 8 bases between. Germline CDR1 reads SNHLY; CDR2 reads FYNNEI. The CDR3 nucleotides are TGTGCCAGCAGCGGGGATCTGAACACTGAAGCTTTCTTT. The encoded protein is CASSGDLNTEAFF.

J is TRBJ2-5 and V is TRBV20-1; 11 nucleotides match TRBD2. This CDR3 is built from 15 residues. The J segment lost 3 bases and the V segment lost 3 bases, leaving 6 bases of the junction unmatched. CDR1 DFQATT and CDR2 SNEGSKA come from the germline V gene (reference sequence). This CDR3 reads CSASLAGGLKETQYF. In nucleotides, the CDR3 is TGCAGTGCTAGTTTAGCGGGAGGGCTTAAAGAGACCCAGTACTTC.